This passage covers 12 T cell receptor beta chains from one sample sequenced in a study of blood T cell repertoires in COVID-19 (dated by TCRdb to about 2020). The library was made by the immunoSEQ multiplex PCR assay. The table was pulled from immuneACCESS by TCRdb, which kept in-frame rearrangements only. Such tables lose some clones; where checked, under half of the loss comes from unresolved V genes, and the rest has no known cause. This sample lists around 450,000 clones; 75% to 90% were detected once. Together, the top ten hold 4% to 5.5% of the sample. Sequenced input: peripheral blood. Receptor source: a woman in her 30s with acute or convalescent COVID-19.

To note about this clone: At one end the junction does not follow the germline gene, possibly because of a read error. Different DNA sequences within this sample yield the same CDR3. This chain uses TRBV27 with TRBJ2-1; 8 nucleotides match TRBD1. CDR1 MNHEY and CDR2 SMNVEV come from the germline V gene (reference sequence). CDR3 length: 15 amino acids. CDR3 DNA sequence: TGTGCCAGTAGTTTAGGACAGGGTACCTACAATGAGCAGTTCTTC. Protein: CASSLGQGTYNEQFF.

V and J are TRBV28 and TRBJ1-2; D not resolved. CDR1 is MDHEN and CDR2 is SYDVKM in the germline V gene. CDR3 length equals 11 residues. V was clipped by 8 bases and J by 2 bases, with 6 bases between them. CDR3 coding DNA: TGTGCCAGCGGACTCAACTATGGCTACACCTTC. It encodes CASGLNYGYTF.

This clone was observed once. The chain employs TRBV7-9 and TRBJ1-4, with D uncertain. Trimming left V 1 base short and J 3 bases short, with 6 bases between. CDR1 and CDR2 from the germline V gene are SEHNR and FQNEAQ (reference sequence). The CDR3 covers 14 residues. This CDR3 reads CASSLGRANEKLFF. CDR3 bases: TGTGCCAGCAGCTTAGGGCGGGCTAATGAAAAACTGTTTTTT.

This clone is a singleton in its sample. This rearrangement joins TRBV30 to TRBJ1-6, with D possibly matching TRBD1 (6 bases). The V end was cut by 0 bases, the J end by 7 bases, with 10 bases between. This CDR3 is built from 14 residues. CDR1 GTSNPN and CDR2 SVGIG come from the germline V gene (reference sequence). The CDR3 DNA is TGTGCCTGGAGTGTAATCAGGGGAAATTCACCCCTCCACTTT. Protein product: CAWSVIRGNSPLHF.

The chain couples TRBV5-1 to TRBJ1-2; D is possibly TRBD1 (5 bases). Trimming cost V 4 bases and J 8 bases, with 15 bases left between them. CDR1 is SGHRS and CDR2 is YFSETQ in the germline V gene. This CDR3 is built from 13 residues. The CDR3 is CASSLEQVGGYTF. Here the CDR3 DNA reads TGCGCCAGCAGCCTCGAACAGGTTGGCGGCTACACCTTC. Using reference TRBV5-1 and TRBJ1-2 for the parts outside the CDR3, the full variable domain is KAGVTQTPRYLIKTRGQQVTLSCSPISGHRSVSWYQQTPGQGLQFLFEYFSETQRNKGNFPGRFSGRQFSNSRSEMNVSTLELGDSALYLCASSLEQVGGYTFGSGTRLTVV.

The chain employs TRBV11-2 and TRBJ2-2, with D perhaps TRBD1 (5 bases). CDR1 is SGHAT, CDR2 FQNNGV, per germline. The CDR3 covers 16 residues. Deletions cut 0 bases from V and 7 bases from J, with 15 bases between. Written as DNA, the CDR3 is TGTGCCAGCAGCTTAGAGTCAGGGTCAACCGGCGGGGAGCTGTTTTTT. It encodes CASSLESGSTGGELFF.

The chain uses TRBV6-5 and TRBJ2-5; 8 bases map to TRBD2. Germline-derived CDR1 and CDR2 are MNHEY and SVGAGI. The CDR3 spans 13 residues. CDR3 in DNA: TGTGGGTCGGCAGCGGGGGTTATAGAGACCCAGTACTTC. It encodes CGSAAGVIETQYF.

The chain combines TRBV7-8 with TRBJ2-3, with 9 bases that match TRBD1. V lost 5 bases and J lost 2; bases outside the gene matches: 8. Germline values: CDR1 SGHVS, CDR2 FQNEAQ. CDR3 length equals 16 residues. The CDR3 region is CASSPRRDRVTDTQYF. CDR3 sequence (DNA): TGTGCCAGCAGCCCTCGCCGGGACAGGGTCACAGATACGCAGTATTTT.

The chain is built from TRBV3-1 (or the pseudogene TRBV3-2) and TRBJ2-2; D is unclear. The CDR3 has 11 amino acids. Germline V gene lookup returns CDR1 LGHDT and CDR2 YNNKEL (reference sequence). The ends were cut back, 3 bases at V and 8 bases at J, with 4 bases in the middle. The CDR3 bases are TGTGCCAGCAGCCATAATGGGGAGCTGTTTTTT. Translated: CASSHNGELFF.

This clone was counted once. This chain links TRBV5-1 with TRBJ1-1; possibly TRBD1 for D (6 bases). The germline gives CDR1 SGHRS, CDR2 YFSETQ. V was trimmed by 4 bases and J by 1 base, leaving 8 bases between them. The CDR3 has 13 amino acids. The CDR3 region is CASSQDRNTEAFF. CDR3 coding DNA: TGCGCCAGCAGCCAGGACAGGAACACTGAAGCTTTCTTT.

The chain joins TRBV15 to TRBJ1-4; no definite D call. CDR1 is LNHNV, CDR2 YYDKDF, per germline (reference sequence). Trimming left V 4 bases short and J 4 bases short, with 10 bases between. The CDR3 loop spans 14 amino acids. CDR3 loop: CATSTTVLNEKLFF. The DNA for the CDR3 is TGTGCCACCAGCACTACAGTACTTAATGAAAAACTGTTTTTT.

The J gene is TRBJ2-2, the V gene TRBV27; 8 bases agree with TRBD1. The germline gives CDR1 MNHEY, CDR2 SMNVEV (reference sequence). The CDR3 is made up of 17 amino acids. Trimming took 5 bases from V and 0 from J; bases not matched to a gene: 8. The CDR3 sequence: CASSPGQAGSNTGELFF. DNA for the CDR3: TGTGCCAGCAGTCCGGGACAGGCCGGCTCGAACACCGGGGAGCTGTTTTTT.